This passage covers 2 T cell receptor beta chains from one sample sequenced in a study of cytomegalovirus exposure and HLA in healthy donors. With 60 Vbeta and 13 Jbeta primers, the PCR was carried out. The method was immunoSEQ multiplex PCR; TCRdb's version includes in-frame clones alone and lacks a portion of them. Among roughly 130,000 clones listed, about 78% were seen once. The sample taken for sequencing was PBMCs. The source of these receptors is a human donor in good health.

This chain's CDR3 is CASSLRVAGGGGYTF. CDR3 sequence (DNA): TGTGCCAGCAGTTTAAGGGTGGCAGGGGGAGGTGGCTACACCTTC. The rearrangement uses TRBV27 and TRBJ1-2; the match to TRBD1 covers 7 bases. Germline V gives CDR1 MNHEY, CDR2 SMNVEV (reference sequence). V lost 2 bases, J lost 7 bases, and 10 bases stayed unmatched. This CDR3 comprises 15 residues.

The rearrangement uses TRBV5-5 and TRBJ1-5; 7 nucleotides line up with TRBD1. The CDR3 contains 16 residues. The V gene's germline CDR1 is SGHKS and CDR2 YYEKEE (reference sequence). J gave up 3 bases and V 3 bases, and 9 bases lay outside the gene matches. The CDR3 loop is CASSSESDRVNQPQHF. As DNA, the CDR3 is TGTGCCAGCAGCTCTGAAAGTGACAGGGTCAATCAGCCCCAGCATTTT.